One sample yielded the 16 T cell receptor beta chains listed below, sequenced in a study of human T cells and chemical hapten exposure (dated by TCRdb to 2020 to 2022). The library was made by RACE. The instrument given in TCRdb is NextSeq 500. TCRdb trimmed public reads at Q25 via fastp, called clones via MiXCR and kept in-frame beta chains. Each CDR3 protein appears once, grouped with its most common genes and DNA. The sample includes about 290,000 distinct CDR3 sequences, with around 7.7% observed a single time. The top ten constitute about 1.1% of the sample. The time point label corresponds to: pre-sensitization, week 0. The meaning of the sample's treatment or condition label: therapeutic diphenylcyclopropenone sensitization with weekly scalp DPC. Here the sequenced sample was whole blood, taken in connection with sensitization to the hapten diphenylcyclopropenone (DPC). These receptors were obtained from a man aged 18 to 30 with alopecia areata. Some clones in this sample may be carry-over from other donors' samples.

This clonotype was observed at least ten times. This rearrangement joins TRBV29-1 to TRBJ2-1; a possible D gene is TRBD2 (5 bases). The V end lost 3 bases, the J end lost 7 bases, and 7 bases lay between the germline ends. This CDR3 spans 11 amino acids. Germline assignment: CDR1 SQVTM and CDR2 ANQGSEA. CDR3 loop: CSVDKRNEQFF. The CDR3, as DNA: TGCAGCGTTGATAAGCGGAATGAGCAGTTCTTC.

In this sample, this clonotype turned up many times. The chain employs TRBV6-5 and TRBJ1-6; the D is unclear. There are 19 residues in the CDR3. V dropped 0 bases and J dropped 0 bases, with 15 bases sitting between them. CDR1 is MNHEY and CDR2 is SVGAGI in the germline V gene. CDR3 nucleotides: TGTGCCAGCAGTTACTCGATTTCGCGGTATTACTCCTATAATTCACCCCTCCACTTT. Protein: CASSYSISRYYSYNSPLHF.

CDR3 bases: TGTGCCAGCCGACCAAACGTAGGGAGTGAAAAACTGTTTTTT. Protein sequence: CASRPNVGSEKLFF. V is TRBV6-5 and J is TRBJ1-4; no reliable D call. The CDR3 has 14 residues. Germline CDR1 reads MNHEY; CDR2 reads SVGAGI. The V and J ends lost 8 bases and 7 bases respectively, with 17 bases between them.

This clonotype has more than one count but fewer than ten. In nucleotides, the CDR3 is TGTGCCAGCAACCGAAGAGACAGGGACTATGGCTACACCTTC. Translation gives CASNRRDRDYGYTF. The chain has TRBV3-1 and TRBJ1-2, with TRBD1 identical over 7 bases. From germline, CDR1 is LGHDT and CDR2 YNNKEL (reference sequence). This CDR3 region has 14 residues. With V trimmed by 7 bases and J by 3 bases, 8 bases remained unmatched.

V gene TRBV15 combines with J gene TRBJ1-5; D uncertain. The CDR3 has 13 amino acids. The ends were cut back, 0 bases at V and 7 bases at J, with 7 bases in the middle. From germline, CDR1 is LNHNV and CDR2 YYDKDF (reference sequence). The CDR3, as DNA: TGTGCCACCAGCAGAGAAAGGACCCAGCCCCAGCATTTT. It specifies CATSRERTQPQHF. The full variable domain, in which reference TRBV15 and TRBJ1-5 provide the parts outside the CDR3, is DAMVIQNPRYQVTQFGKPVTLSCSQTLNHNVMYWYQQKSSQAPKLLFHYYDKDFNNEADTPDNFQSRRPNTSFCFLDIRSPGLGDTAMYLCATSRERTQPQHFGDGTRLSIL.

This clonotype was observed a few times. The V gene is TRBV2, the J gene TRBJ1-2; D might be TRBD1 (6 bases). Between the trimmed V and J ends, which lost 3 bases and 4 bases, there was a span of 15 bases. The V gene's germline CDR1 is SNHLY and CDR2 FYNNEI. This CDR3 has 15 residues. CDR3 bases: TGTGCCAGCAGTGAGGACAGTCCCGTCGGCTATGGCTACACCTTC. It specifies CASSEDSPVGYGYTF.

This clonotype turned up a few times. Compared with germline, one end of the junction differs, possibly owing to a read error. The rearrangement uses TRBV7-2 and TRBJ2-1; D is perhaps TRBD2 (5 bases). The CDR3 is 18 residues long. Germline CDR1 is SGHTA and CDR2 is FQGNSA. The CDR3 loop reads CASRLEEADSGSYNEQFF. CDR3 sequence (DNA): TGTGCCAGCAGGTTAGAGGAGGCGGACTCAGGCTCCTACAATGAGCAGTTCTTC.

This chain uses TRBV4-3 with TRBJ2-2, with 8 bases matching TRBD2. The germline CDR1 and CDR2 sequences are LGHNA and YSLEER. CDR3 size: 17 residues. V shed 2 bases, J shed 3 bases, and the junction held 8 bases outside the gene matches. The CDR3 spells CASSQPRRGGHTGELFF. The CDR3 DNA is TGCGCCAGCAGCCAACCCCGACGGGGGGGCCACACCGGGGAGCTGTTTTTT.

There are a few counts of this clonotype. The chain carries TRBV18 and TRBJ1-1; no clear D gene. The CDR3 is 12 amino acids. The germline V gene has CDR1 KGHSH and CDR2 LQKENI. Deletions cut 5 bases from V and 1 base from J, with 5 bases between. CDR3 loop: CASSEGNTEAFF. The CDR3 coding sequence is TGTGCCAGCTCAGAGGGGAACACTGAAGCTTTCTTT.

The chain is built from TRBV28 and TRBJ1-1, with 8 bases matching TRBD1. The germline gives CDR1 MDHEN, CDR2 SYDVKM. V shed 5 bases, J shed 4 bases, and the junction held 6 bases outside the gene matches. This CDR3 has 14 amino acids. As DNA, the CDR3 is TGTGCCAGCAGTCAGGGGGCGTTTATCACTGAAGCTTTCTTT. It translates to CASSQGAFITEAFF.

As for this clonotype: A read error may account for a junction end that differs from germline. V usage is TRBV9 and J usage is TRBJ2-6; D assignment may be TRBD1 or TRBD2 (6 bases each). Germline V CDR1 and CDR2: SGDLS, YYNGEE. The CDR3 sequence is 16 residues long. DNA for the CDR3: TGTGCCAGCAGCGCCCTAACAGGGACTGGGGCCAACGTCCTGACTTTT. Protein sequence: CASSALTGTGANVLTF.

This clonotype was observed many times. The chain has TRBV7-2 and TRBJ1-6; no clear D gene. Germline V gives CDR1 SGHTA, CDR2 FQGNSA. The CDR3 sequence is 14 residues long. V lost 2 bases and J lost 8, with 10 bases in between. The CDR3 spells CASSLRSGYSPLHF. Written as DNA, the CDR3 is TGTGCCAGCAGCTTAAGAAGTGGCTATTCACCCCTCCACTTT.

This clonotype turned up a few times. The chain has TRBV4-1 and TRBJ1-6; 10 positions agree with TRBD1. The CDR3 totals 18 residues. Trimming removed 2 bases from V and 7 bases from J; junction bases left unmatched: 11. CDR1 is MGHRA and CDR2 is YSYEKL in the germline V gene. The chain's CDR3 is CASSQKMPGQGRNSPLHF. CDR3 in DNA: TGCGCCAGCAGCCAAAAAATGCCGGGACAGGGGAGGAATTCACCCCTCCACTTT.

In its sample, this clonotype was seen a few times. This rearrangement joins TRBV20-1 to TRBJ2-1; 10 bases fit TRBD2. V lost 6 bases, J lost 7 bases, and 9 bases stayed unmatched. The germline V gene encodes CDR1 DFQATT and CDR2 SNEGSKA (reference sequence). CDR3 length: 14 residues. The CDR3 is CSAKSSGGLNEQFF. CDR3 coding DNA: TGCAGTGCCAAATCTAGCGGGGGTTTGAATGAGCAGTTCTTC.

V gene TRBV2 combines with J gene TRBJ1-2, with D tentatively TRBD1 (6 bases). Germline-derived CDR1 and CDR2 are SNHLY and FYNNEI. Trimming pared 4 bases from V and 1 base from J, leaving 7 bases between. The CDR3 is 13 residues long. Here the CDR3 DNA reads TGTGCCAGCAGTGCGGACAGTAACTATGGCTACACCTTC. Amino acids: CASSADSNYGYTF.

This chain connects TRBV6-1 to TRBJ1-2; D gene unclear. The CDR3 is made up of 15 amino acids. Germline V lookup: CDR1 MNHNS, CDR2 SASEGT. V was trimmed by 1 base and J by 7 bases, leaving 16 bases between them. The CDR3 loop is CASSEEERLHGGYTF. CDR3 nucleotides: TGTGCCAGCAGTGAAGAGGAGAGGCTGCACGGTGGCTACACCTTC.